Listed below are T cell receptor beta chains from one sample, sequenced in a study of cytomegalovirus exposure and HLA in healthy donors. TCRdb keeps only in-frame clones here, not all; method: immunoSEQ multiplex PCR. The sample yields roughly 180,000 clones, approximately 80% seen once. Sample: PBMCs. The receptors shown here come from a woman aged 50 to 60 in good health and CMV-seropositive. Each CDR3 is given with its conserved first and last residue. A D gene is named only where the DNA matches it firmly. Expanded clones are given a class, and other clones once, few, many or no size at all.

cdr3_aa: CASSESIADPYEQYF
cdr3_nt: TGCGCCAGCAGTGAGTCGATAGCGGACCCCTACGAGCAGTACTTC
d_call: .
v_call: TRBV10-2
clone_size: .
j_call: TRBJ2-7

cdr3_aa: CAWTPGEYTEAFF
cdr3_nt: TGTGCCTGGACGCCAGGGGAGTACACTGAAGCTTTCTTT
d_call: .
v_call: TRBV30
clone_size: .
j_call: TRBJ1-1

cdr3_aa: CASSLAVHSSDTQYF
cdr3_nt: TGTGCCAGCAGCTTAGCCGTTCATAGCTCAGATACGCAGTATTTT
d_call: .
v_call: TRBV7-2
clone_size: .
j_call: TRBJ2-3

cdr3_aa: CASSSAGTPVETQYF
cdr3_nt: TGTGCCAGCAGCTCAGCCGGGACACCTGTAGAGACCCAGTACTTC
d_call: .
v_call: TRBV7-2
clone_size: .
j_call: TRBJ2-5

cdr3_aa: CASSRTGGSEQYF
cdr3_nt: TGTGCCAGTAGCAGGACAGGGGGGAGCGAGCAGTACTTC
d_call: TRBD1
v_call: TRBV19
clone_size: .
j_call: TRBJ2-7

cdr3_aa: CASSVGQGNSPLHF
cdr3_nt: TGCGCCAGCAGCGTCGGACAGGGCAATTCACCCCTCCACTTT
d_call: TRBD1
v_call: TRBV4-3
clone_size: .
j_call: TRBJ1-6

cdr3_aa: CASSQWQGDYNEQFF
cdr3_nt: TGCGCCAGCAGCCAATGGCAGGGGGACTACAATGAGCAGTTCTTC
d_call: TRBD1
v_call: TRBV4-1
clone_size: .
j_call: TRBJ2-1

cdr3_aa: CASSRKTGGEELFF
cdr3_nt: TGTGCCAGCAGCCGAAAGACAGGGGGCGAGGAGCTGTTTTTT
d_call: TRBD1
v_call: TRBV13
clone_size: .
j_call: TRBJ2-2

cdr3_aa: CASSDSIEGNGYTF
cdr3_nt: TGTGCCAGCAGTGACTCGATTGAGGGAAATGGCTACACCTTC
d_call: .
v_call: TRBV6-4
clone_size: .
j_call: TRBJ1-2

cdr3_aa: CASSRPGLARNTQYF
cdr3_nt: TGTGCCAGCAGCCGACCGGGACTAGCACGGAATACGCAGTATTTT
d_call: TRBD2
v_call: TRBV27
clone_size: .
j_call: TRBJ2-3

cdr3_aa: CASSYHGGGTDTQYF
cdr3_nt: TGTGCCAGCAGTTATCACGGGGGAGGCACAGATACGCAGTATTTT
d_call: .
v_call: TRBV6-5
clone_size: .
j_call: TRBJ2-3

cdr3_aa: CASSPETGSYEQYF
cdr3_nt: TGTGCCAGCTCACCAGAGACAGGGTCATACGAGCAGTACTTC
d_call: TRBD1
v_call: TRBV18
clone_size: .
j_call: TRBJ2-7

cdr3_aa: CASSLGLAEYEQYF
cdr3_nt: TGTGCCAGCAGCCTCGGACTAGCGGAGTACGAGCAGTACTTC
d_call: TRBD2
v_call: TRBV6-1
clone_size: .
j_call: TRBJ2-7

cdr3_aa: CASSLGGLAGVSYEQYF
cdr3_nt: TGTGCCAGCAGTTTGGGGGGGCTAGCGGGAGTCTCCTACGAGCAGTACTTC
d_call: TRBD2
v_call: TRBV7-2
clone_size: .
j_call: TRBJ2-7

cdr3_aa: CASSSSGGEGNEQFF
cdr3_nt: TGCGCCAGCAGCTCTAGCGGAGGGGAGGGGAATGAGCAGTTCTTC
d_call: TRBD2
v_call: TRBV5-1
clone_size: few
j_call: TRBJ2-1

cdr3_aa: CSSSFSQGNGRSPLHF
cdr3_nt: TGTTCCAGCAGCTTTTCACAGGGAAACGGTCGGTCACCCCTCCACTTT
d_call: .
v_call: TRBV7-9
clone_size: .
j_call: TRBJ1-6

cdr3_aa: CASSYLDRGTGELFF
cdr3_nt: TGTGCCAGCAGCTATTTGGACAGGGGCACCGGGGAGCTGTTTTTT
d_call: TRBD1
v_call: TRBV6-1
clone_size: .
j_call: TRBJ2-2

cdr3_aa: CAWTGSSLGYTF
cdr3_nt: TGTGCCTGGACAGGCAGTTCCTTAGGCTACACCTTC
d_call: .
v_call: TRBV30
clone_size: .
j_call: TRBJ1-2

cdr3_aa: CASSRNGDRQNTEAFF
cdr3_nt: TGTGCCAGCAGCCGAAATGGCGACAGGCAAAACACTGAAGCTTTCTTT
d_call: .
v_call: TRBV5-6
clone_size: .
j_call: TRBJ1-1

cdr3_aa: CASSVPRGNHSYEQYF
cdr3_nt: TGCGCCAGCAGCGTCCCCCGCGGTAACCACTCCTACGAGCAGTACTTC
d_call: .
v_call: TRBV23-1
clone_size: .
j_call: TRBJ2-7

cdr3_aa: CAWARTFRGEQYF
cdr3_nt: TGTGCCTGGGCCCGGACTTTCCGAGGCGAGCAGTACTTC
d_call: .
v_call: TRBV30
clone_size: once
j_call: TRBJ2-7

cdr3_aa: CASSIAASGGRTSRETQYF
cdr3_nt: TGTGCCAGTAGTATAGCGGCTTCGGGGGGGAGAACTAGCAGGGAGACCCAGTACTTC
d_call: TRBD2
v_call: TRBV19
clone_size: .
j_call: TRBJ2-5

cdr3_aa: CASSSGTGIQAKNIQYF
cdr3_nt: TGTGCCAGCAGCTCGGGTACAGGTATACAAGCCAAAAACATTCAGTACTTC
d_call: .
v_call: TRBV11-3
clone_size: few
j_call: TRBJ2-4

cdr3_aa: CAWSVRARDRGFHEQYF
cdr3_nt: TGTGCCTGGAGTGTACGAGCGAGAGACAGGGGATTCCACGAGCAGTACTTC
d_call: TRBD1
v_call: TRBV30
clone_size: .
j_call: TRBJ2-7

cdr3_aa: CASSFSGSSSDTQYF
cdr3_nt: TGTGCCAGCAGTTTCAGCGGGAGTAGTTCGGATACGCAGTATTTT
d_call: TRBD2
v_call: TRBV11-3
clone_size: .
j_call: TRBJ2-3

cdr3_aa: CASSQYHNNRGRSEKLFF
cdr3_nt: TGCGCCAGCAGCCAATACCATAACAACAGGGGGCGAAGTGAAAAACTGTTTTTT
d_call: TRBD1
v_call: TRBV4-1
clone_size: .
j_call: TRBJ1-4

cdr3_aa: CASRFGGRANTGELFF
cdr3_nt: TGCGCCAGCCGTTTTGGGGGGAGAGCGAACACCGGGGAGCTGTTTTTT
d_call: .
v_call: TRBV5-1
clone_size: .
j_call: TRBJ2-2

cdr3_aa: CAVKGPGNTIYF
cdr3_nt: TGTGCCGTAAAGGGGCCGGGAAACACCATATATTTT
d_call: .
v_call: TRBV28
clone_size: .
j_call: TRBJ1-3

cdr3_aa: CASLRPGQGNSPLHF
cdr3_nt: TGTGCCAGCCTTAGACCGGGACAGGGGAATTCACCCCTCCACTTT
d_call: TRBD1
v_call: TRBV2
clone_size: .
j_call: TRBJ1-6

cdr3_aa: CASSPQLAGNTEAFF
cdr3_nt: TGTGCCAGCAGTCCCCAACTAGCGGGGAACACTGAAGCTTTCTTT
d_call: .
v_call: TRBV16
clone_size: .
j_call: TRBJ1-1

cdr3_aa: CASSVTSLGNTIYF
cdr3_nt: TGTGCCAGCAGCGTTACATCTCTGGGAAACACCATATATTTT
d_call: .
v_call: TRBV9
clone_size: .
j_call: TRBJ1-3

cdr3_aa: CASSLAEGGEQFF
cdr3_nt: TGTGCTAGCAGCTTAGCTGAGGGCGGAGAGCAGTTCTTC
d_call: .
v_call: TRBV7-7
clone_size: .
j_call: TRBJ2-1

cdr3_aa: CAISEPTVSGNTIYF
cdr3_nt: TGTGCCATCAGTGAGCCGACAGTTTCTGGAAACACCATATATTTT
d_call: .
v_call: TRBV10-3
clone_size: .
j_call: TRBJ1-3